This entry lists 21 T cell receptor beta chains sequenced from one sample in a study of beta chain features in type 1 diabetes. Whole-study results and caveats: In all four CD4+ subsets, TCRB CDR3 length was significantly, moderately reduced in type 1 diabetes.

No antigen has been assigned to these receptors. Expressed TCRB transcripts were sequenced because the entire RNA isolate underwent reverse transcription. Repertoires were generated with immunoSEQ multiplex PCR, while TCRdb's copy carries only in-frame clones and drops some. This table has more than 100,000 clones, 25% to 35% appearing once. Material for sequencing was central memory CD4+ T cells from blood. The origin of the receptors is a woman in her late teens or twenties with type 1 diabetes.

The V call is TRBV7-3, the J call TRBJ2-2; TRBD1 is a possible D gene (6 bases). V gave up 1 base and J gave up 5 bases, with 11 bases separating them. Per germline, CDR1 SGHTA and CDR2 FQGTGA. The CDR3 extends over 15 amino acids. CDR3 coding DNA: TGTGCCAGCAGCTTAAATGGGGGCGCAACCGGGGAGCTGTTTTTT. Its translation: CASSLNGGATGELFF.

The chain recombines TRBV30 with TRBJ2-5, with a tentative D call TRBD2 (5 bases). V lost 2 bases and J 12 bases, leaving 16 bases between the germline ends. The germline CDR1 and CDR2 sequences are GTSNPN and SVGIG (reference sequence). The CDR3 totals 12 residues. CDR3 nucleotide sequence: TGTGCCTGGAGTCCGGGAAGGGTCGATAAGTACTTC. The encoded protein is CAWSPGRVDKYF. The whole variable domain, remainder taken from reference TRBV30 and TRBJ2-5, is SQTIHQWPATLVQPVGSPLSLECTVEGTSNPNLYWYRQAAGRGLQLLFYSVGIGQISSEVPQNLSASRPQDRQFILSSKKLLLSDSGFYLCAWSPGRVDKYFGPGTRLLVL.

This clone was seen more than once but under ten times. Other DNA sequences in this sample translate to the same CDR3. The chain links TRBV18 to TRBJ2-7; TRBD1 might be the D (6 bases). V lost 6 bases, J lost 1 base, and 7 bases lay in between. Per germline, CDR1 KGHSH and CDR2 LQKENI. This CDR3 spans 12 amino acids. This CDR3 is CASSGQSYEQYF. Here the CDR3 DNA reads TGTGCCAGCTCCGGACAGTCCTACGAGCAGTACTTC.

This clone was picked up a small number of times. The CDR3 loop reads CASGLGSGVGHEQFF. The CDR3 DNA is TGTGCTAGTGGTTTGGGGAGCGGGGTAGGACATGAGCAGTTCTTC. This chain joins TRBV12-5 and TRBJ2-1, with TRBD2 identical over 7 bases. The CDR3 contains 15 residues. The V segment lost 1 base and the J segment 8 bases; nucleotides outside the gene matches: 8. Germline assignment: CDR1 LGHNT and CDR2 FRNRAP.

CDR3 loop: CASRLTGNTEAFF. The CDR3 nucleotides are TGTGCCAGCAGACTAACAGGGAACACTGAAGCTTTCTTT. The rearrangement joins TRBV7-2 to TRBJ1-1; TRBD1 is a possible D gene (5 bases). Trimming took off 6 bases at V and 1 base at J, with 9 bases between the two ends. The CDR3 contains 13 residues. Looked up from germline, CDR1 is SGHTA and CDR2 is FQGNSA.

The chain uses TRBV28 and TRBJ1-3; 7 nucleotides line up with TRBD1. Germline-derived CDR1 and CDR2 are MDHEN and SYDVKM. The J segment lost 2 bases and the V segment lost 5 bases, leaving 3 bases of the junction unmatched. This CDR3 is built from 14 residues. The CDR3 reads CASSTGEAGNTIYF. Written as DNA, the CDR3 is TGTGCCAGCAGTACAGGGGAGGCTGGAAACACCATATATTTT.

This clone was seen a handful of times. CDR3 region: CASSPGTSGPSSYEQYF. Here the CDR3 DNA reads TGTGCCAGCAGCCCCGGGACTAGCGGGCCTAGCTCCTACGAGCAGTACTTC. The gene calls are TRBV7-9 and TRBJ2-7, with TRBD2 matching 12 bases. The CDR3 consists of 17 residues. Germline CDR1 SEHNR, CDR2 FQNEAQ (reference sequence). The junction had 8 bases not matched to a gene; V was cut back by 5 bases and J by 0 bases.

The DNA for the CDR3 is TGTGCCAGCAGTCCCCGGACAGGGGGCGCAGGGCAGCCCCAGCATTTT. Translated, it gives CASSPRTGGAGQPQHF. This chain links TRBV28 with TRBJ1-5, with 11 bases fitting TRBD1. Trimming took 5 bases from V and 7 from J; bases not matched to a gene: 10. The CDR3 runs to 16 residues. Germline CDR1 is MDHEN and CDR2 is SYDVKM.

This clone was observed a handful of times. The chain links TRBV5-1 to TRBJ1-4, with TRBD1 identical over 8 bases. Germline assignment: CDR1 SGHRS and CDR2 YFSETQ. This CDR3 region has 14 residues. V shed 1 base and J 8 bases; nucleotides not matched to a gene: 4. CDR3 residues: CASSLMAGGEKLFF. CDR3 DNA sequence: TGCGCCAGCAGCTTGATGGCAGGGGGCGAAAAACTGTTTTTT. Filled out from reference TRBV5-1 and TRBJ1-4, the complete variable domain reads KAGVTQTPRYLIKTRGQQVTLSCSPISGHRSVSWYQQTPGQGLQFLFEYFSETQRNKGNFPGRFSGRQFSNSRSEMNVSTLELGDSALYLCASSLMAGGEKLFFGSGTQLSVL.

This clone came up a few times. This chain uses TRBV19 with TRBJ2-2; the D gene is possibly TRBD1 (6 bases). V was pared by 4 bases and J by 0 bases, with 18 bases between. This CDR3 contains 18 residues. The germline V gene has CDR1 LNHDA and CDR2 SQIVND (reference sequence). The CDR3 DNA sequence: TGTGCCAGTAGTAAGCAGGGGCCTAGAGGGGCGAACACCGGGGAGCTGTTTTTT. Translated, it gives CASSKQGPRGANTGELFF.

This chain links TRBV12-5 with TRBJ1-1, with 11 bases lining up with TRBD1. This CDR3 has 16 residues. Germline CDR1 and CDR2: LGHNT and FRNRAP. The J segment lost 5 bases and the V segment lost 6 bases, leaving 11 bases of the junction unmatched. The CDR3 DNA follows: TGTGCTAGTGGAATTGGACAGGGGGCCAGGGGGACTGAAGCTTTCTTT. Its translation: CASGIGQGARGTEAFF.

This chain connects TRBV7-3 to TRBJ2-1, with TRBD2 identical over 10 bases. CDR1 and CDR2 from the germline V gene are SGHTA and FQGTGA. This CDR3 is 16 amino acids long. V lost 5 bases to trimming and J lost 8 bases; unmatched junction nucleotides: 12. The CDR3 DNA reads TGTGCCAGCAGCCCGCGGGGGACTAGCGAAGTGGATGAGCAGTTCTTC. Translating it yields CASSPRGTSEVDEQFF.

The chain couples TRBV28 to TRBJ2-3, with a tentative D call TRBD2 (7 bases). V was pared by 2 bases and J by 1 base, with 19 bases between. The germline V gene has CDR1 MDHEN and CDR2 SYDVKM. This CDR3 has 18 residues. The CDR3 coding sequence is TGTGCCAGCAGTTTAGTAGGTAGCGGAGGGGGGGGCACAGATACGCAGTATTTT. Protein product: CASSLVGSGGGGTDTQYF.

This clone was observed a few times. The J gene is TRBJ1-2, the V gene TRBV28; 9 positions agree with TRBD1. The CDR3 has 14 amino acids. Per the germline V gene, CDR1 is MDHEN and CDR2 is SYDVKM. With 5 bases clipped from V and 4 bases from J, the junction kept 5 bases outside the gene matches. CDR3 sequence: CASSPGQGIYGYTF. CDR3 coding DNA: TGTGCCAGCAGTCCTGGACAGGGGATCTATGGCTACACCTTC.

This chain uses TRBV5-6 with TRBJ1-5; D possibly corresponds to TRBD1 (6 bases). Germline assignment: CDR1 SGHDT and CDR2 YYEEEE. This CDR3 is 13 amino acids long. V was clipped by 3 bases and J by 7 bases, with 11 bases between them. The CDR3 loop reads CASSYEQGQPQHF. CDR3 DNA: TGTGCCAGCAGCTACGAACAGGGACAGCCCCAGCATTTT. Full variable domain (rest looked up from reference TRBV5-6 and TRBJ1-5): DAGVTQSPTHLIKTRGQQVTLRCSPKSGHDTVSWYQQALGQGPQFIFQYYEEEERQRGNFPDRFSGHQFPNYSSELNVNALLLGDSALYLCASSYEQGQPQHFGDGTRLSIL.

This clone was detected a few times. V gene TRBV23-1 combines with J gene TRBJ2-1; 7 nucleotides line up with TRBD2. TRBV23-1 is recorded as an ORF, its role being uncertain. CDR3 length: 19 amino acids. V shed 0 bases and J 0 bases; nucleotides not matched to a gene: 11. The CDR3: CASSQSRRGLPISYNEQFF. The CDR3 bases are TGCGCCAGCAGTCAATCACGACGGGGACTACCCATCTCCTACAATGAGCAGTTCTTC.

This clone was counted a few times. The chain links TRBV2 to TRBJ1-5; 8 nucleotides line up with TRBD1. The junction had 11 bases not matched to a gene; V was cut back by 6 bases and J by 7 bases. Germline V gene lookup returns CDR1 SNHLY and CDR2 FYNNEI. This CDR3 has 15 residues. The DNA of the CDR3 is TGTGCCAGCAGCGGACGGGCAGGGGGCCAGCAGCCCCAGCATTTT. Translation gives CASSGRAGGQQPQHF.

V usage is TRBV7-2 and J usage is TRBJ2-5, with a possible D match to TRBD1 (6 bases). The length of the CDR3 is 12 residues. V was shortened by 2 bases and J by 6 bases, with 7 bases between the two germline ends. Germline values: CDR1 SGHTA, CDR2 FQGNSA. The CDR3 reads CASSLQGQTQYF. As DNA, the CDR3 is TGTGCCAGCAGCTTACAGGGGCAGACCCAGTACTTC.

The chain combines TRBV5-1 with TRBJ2-1, with 7 positions matching TRBD2. Losses at the gene ends were 2 bases for V and 5 bases for J; bases not matched to a gene: 7. In germline, CDR1 is SGHRS, CDR2 YFSETQ. The CDR3 is made up of 15 amino acids. The CDR3 DNA is TGCGCCAGCAGCTTTCTAGCGGCCGTCGACAATGAGCAGTTCTTC. Translating gives CASSFLAAVDNEQFF.

The chain employs TRBV7-2 and TRBJ1-2; 7 positions match TRBD1. The ends lost 5 bases at V and 5 bases at J; junction bases unmatched: 5. Germline-derived CDR1 and CDR2 are SGHTA and FQGNSA. This CDR3 region has 13 residues. For the CDR3, the DNA is TGTGCCAGCAGCCCCGGACAGGATTATGGCTACACCTTC. It specifies CASSPGQDYGYTF.

V usage is TRBV29-1 and J usage is TRBJ2-4; weak D call: TRBD2 (6 bases). The germline V gene encodes CDR1 SQVTM and CDR2 ANQGSEA. V was shortened by 3 bases and J by 0 bases, with 12 bases between the two germline ends. This CDR3 has 15 amino acids. The CDR3 loop reads CSVESRTIAKNIQYF. CDR3 in DNA: TGCAGCGTTGAGAGTCGGACTATAGCCAAAAACATTCAGTACTTC.